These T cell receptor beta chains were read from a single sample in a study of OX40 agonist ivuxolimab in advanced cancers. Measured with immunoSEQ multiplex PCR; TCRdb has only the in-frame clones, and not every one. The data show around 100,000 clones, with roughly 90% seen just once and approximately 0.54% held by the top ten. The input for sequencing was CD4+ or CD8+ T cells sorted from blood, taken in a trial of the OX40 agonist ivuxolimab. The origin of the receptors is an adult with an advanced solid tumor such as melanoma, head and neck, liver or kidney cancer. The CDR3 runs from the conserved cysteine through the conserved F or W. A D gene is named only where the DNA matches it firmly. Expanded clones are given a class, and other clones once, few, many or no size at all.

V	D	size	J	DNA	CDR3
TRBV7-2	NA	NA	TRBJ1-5	TGTGCCAGCAGCTTAGGGGCCGGGGGTAGTTATCAGCCCCAGCATTTT	CASSLGAGGSYQPQHF
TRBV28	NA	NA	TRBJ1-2	TGTGCCAGCAGACACAGACAGCGTATTAACTATGGCTACACCTTC	CASRHRQRINYGYTF
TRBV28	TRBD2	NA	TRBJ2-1	TGTGCCAGCAGTTCCCACCGTGGGTTTAGCGGGAAATACAATGAGCAGTTCTTC	CASSSHRGFSGKYNEQFF
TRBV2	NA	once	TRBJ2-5	TGTGCCAGCAATCAAGGAGGGGGGAGCAGAGAGACCCAGTACTTC	CASNQGGGSRETQYF
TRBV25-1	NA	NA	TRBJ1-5	TGTGCCAGCAGTGGACCACAAGAGCCCCAGCATTTT	CASSGPQEPQHF
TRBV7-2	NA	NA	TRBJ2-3	TGTGCCAGCAGCTTTACCGGGACTTCCAACACAGATACGCAGTATTTT	CASSFTGTSNTDTQYF
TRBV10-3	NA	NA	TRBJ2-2	TGTGCCATCCGGGGCCCGGTGTCCGGGGAGCTGTTTTTT	CAIRGPVSGELFF
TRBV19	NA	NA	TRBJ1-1	TGTGCCAGTAGTAAAGGCTCTATTGGACTCACTGAAGCTTTCTTT	CASSKGSIGLTEAFF
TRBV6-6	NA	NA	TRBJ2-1	TGTGCCAGCAGCCCCGGGACACTTGGGCAGTTCTTC	CASSPGTLGQFF
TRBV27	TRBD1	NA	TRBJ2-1	TGTGCCAGCAGAAGTCTCCTTACAGGGGGGACCTACAATGAGCAGTTCTTC	CASRSLLTGGTYNEQFF
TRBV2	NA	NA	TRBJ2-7	TGTGCCAGCAGTGAAGCTTCAGAGCAGTACTTC	CASSEASEQYF
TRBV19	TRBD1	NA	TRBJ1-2	TGTGCCACCCTCCCGCGGGACAGGGGAGGCTATGGCTACACCTTC	CATLPRDRGGYGYTF
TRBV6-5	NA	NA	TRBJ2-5	TGTGCCAGCAGTTACCAAGGAGAGACCCAGTACTTC	CASSYQGETQYF
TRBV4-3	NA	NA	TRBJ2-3	TGCGCCAGCAGCCCAAAGAAACGGGTTAGCACAGATACGCAGTATTTT	CASSPKKRVSTDTQYF
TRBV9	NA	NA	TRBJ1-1	TGTGCCAGCAGCGTAGCAGGGGAGGGGACTGAAGCTTTCTTT	CASSVAGEGTEAFF
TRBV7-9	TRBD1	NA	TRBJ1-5	TGTGCCAGCAGCTCTTCAGGGGGCAGGGGCAATCAGCCCCAGCATTTT	CASSSSGGRGNQPQHF
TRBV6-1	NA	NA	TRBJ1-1	TGTGCCAGCAGTGAAGCTTTGACTGAAGCTTTCTTT	CASSEALTEAFF
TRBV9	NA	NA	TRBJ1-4	TGTGCCAGCAGCGTAGGCAGGGGCCCAACAACTAATGAAAAACTGTTTTTT	CASSVGRGPTTNEKLFF
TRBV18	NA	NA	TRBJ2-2	TGTGCCAGCTCATCTCCATGGACATCGAACACCGGGGAGCTGTTTTTT	CASSSPWTSNTGELFF
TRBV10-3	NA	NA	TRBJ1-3	TGTGCCATCAGTGAGTTCTCTGGAAACACCATATATTTT	CAISEFSGNTIYF
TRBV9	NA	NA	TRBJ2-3	TGTGCCAGCAGCGTAGGCCCCACTGAGGGAGCAGATACGCAGTATTTT	CASSVGPTEGADTQYF
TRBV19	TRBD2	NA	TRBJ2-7	TGTGCCAGTCGGGAGGGGGCTAGCGGGACGTACGAGCAGTACTTC	CASREGASGTYEQYF
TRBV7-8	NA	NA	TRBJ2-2	TGTGCCAGCAGCCGGAAAACGCAGGGGACTGGCGGGGAGCTGTTTTTT	CASSRKTQGTGGELFF
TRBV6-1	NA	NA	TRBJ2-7	TGTGCCAGCAGTGCAAGCTACGAGCAGTACTTC	CASSASYEQYF
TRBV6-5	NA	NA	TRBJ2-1	TGTGCCAGCAGTTACTCGGCAGGGACCCCCTACAATGAGCAGTTCTTC	CASSYSAGTPYNEQFF
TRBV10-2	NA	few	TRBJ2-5	TGCGCCAGCCCAAACAGGGGAGGGGGTCAAGAGACCCAGTACTTC	CASPNRGGGQETQYF
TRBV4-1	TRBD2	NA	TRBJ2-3	TGCGCCAGCAGCCAAGTTCGTTCGCGGGAGGTCACAGATACGCAGTATTTT	CASSQVRSREVTDTQYF
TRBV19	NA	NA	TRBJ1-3	TGTGCCAGTAGTTTAGCAGGGAGCTCTGGAAACACCATATATTTT	CASSLAGSSGNTIYF
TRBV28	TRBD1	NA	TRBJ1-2	TGTGCCAGCAGGTGGGACAGGAACTATGGCTACACCTTC	CASRWDRNYGYTF